This entry is about one T cell receptor beta chain. CDR1 is SNHLY and CDR2 is FYNNEI in the germline V gene. The CDR3 has 14 amino acids. Trimming shortened V by 8 bases and J by 0 bases, and 14 bases separated the two germline ends. These data are taken from a study of blood T cell repertoires in COVID-19. Study-wide background: Some COVID-19 samples were acute and others convalescent; all came from the United States, Italy and Spain. The analysed material was cDNA or gDNA that came from T cells, B-cell-depleted T cells, or PBMCs.

The authors' processing: Reference gene primer amplification in the assay estimated nucleated cell counts. This table comes from immunoSEQ multiplex PCR, and its TCRdb copy is limited to in-frame clones, with some not included. V and J calls and clone size are as listed in that table; D and trimming were resolved from the DNA. The table records over 200,000 clones, 70% to 90% of them present only once. Sequenced sample: peripheral blood. The origin of this receptor is a woman aged 18-29 years who had recovered from COVID-19. The chain has TRBV2 and TRBJ2-7; D gene unclear. The CDR3 nucleotides are TGTGCCAGCCTGACGAGACTCGCCTCCTACGAGCAGTACTTC. It is translated as CASLTRLASYEQYF.